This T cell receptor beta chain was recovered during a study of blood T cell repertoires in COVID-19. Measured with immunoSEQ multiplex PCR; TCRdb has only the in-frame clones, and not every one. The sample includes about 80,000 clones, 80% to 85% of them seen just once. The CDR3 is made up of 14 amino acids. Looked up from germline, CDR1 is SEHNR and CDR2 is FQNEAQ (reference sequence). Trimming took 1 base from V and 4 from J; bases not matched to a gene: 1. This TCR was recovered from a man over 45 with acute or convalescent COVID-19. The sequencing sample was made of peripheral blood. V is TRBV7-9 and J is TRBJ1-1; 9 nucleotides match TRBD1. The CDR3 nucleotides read TGTGCCAGCAGCTTAGGGGGACAGGGCACTGAAGCTTTCTTT. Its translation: CASSLGGQGTEAFF.